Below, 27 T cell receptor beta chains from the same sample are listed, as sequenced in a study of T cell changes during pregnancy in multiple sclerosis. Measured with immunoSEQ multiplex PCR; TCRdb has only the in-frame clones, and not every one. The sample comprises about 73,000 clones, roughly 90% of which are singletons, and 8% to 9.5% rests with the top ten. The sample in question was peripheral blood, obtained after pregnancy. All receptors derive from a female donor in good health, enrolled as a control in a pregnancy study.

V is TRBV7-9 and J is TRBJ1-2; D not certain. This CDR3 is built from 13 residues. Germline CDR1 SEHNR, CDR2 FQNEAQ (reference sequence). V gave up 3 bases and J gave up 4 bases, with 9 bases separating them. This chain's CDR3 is CASSFSNIYGYTF. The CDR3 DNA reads TGTGCCAGCAGCTTTTCTAATATCTATGGCTACACCTTC.

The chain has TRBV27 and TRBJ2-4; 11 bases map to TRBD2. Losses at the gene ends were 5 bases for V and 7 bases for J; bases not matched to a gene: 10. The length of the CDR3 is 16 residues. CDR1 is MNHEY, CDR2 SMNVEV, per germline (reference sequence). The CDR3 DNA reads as TGTGCCAGCAGTCCCCAACCGGGACTAGCGGCGAACATTCAGTACTTC. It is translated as CASSPQPGLAANIQYF.

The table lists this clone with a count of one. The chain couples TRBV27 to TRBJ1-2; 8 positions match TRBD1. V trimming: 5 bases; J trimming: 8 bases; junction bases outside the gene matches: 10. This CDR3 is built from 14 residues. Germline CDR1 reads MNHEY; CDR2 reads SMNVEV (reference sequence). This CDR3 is CASSTPGQDRGYTF. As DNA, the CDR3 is TGTGCCAGCAGTACCCCGGGACAGGATAGGGGCTACACCTTC.

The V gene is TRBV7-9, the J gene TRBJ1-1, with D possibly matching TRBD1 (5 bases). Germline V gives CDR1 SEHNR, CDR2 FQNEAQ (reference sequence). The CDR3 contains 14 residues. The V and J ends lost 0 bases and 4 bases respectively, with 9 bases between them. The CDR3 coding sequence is TGTGCCAGCAGCTTAGCGGGGGGAGGCACTGAAGCTTTCTTT. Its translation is CASSLAGGGTEAFF.

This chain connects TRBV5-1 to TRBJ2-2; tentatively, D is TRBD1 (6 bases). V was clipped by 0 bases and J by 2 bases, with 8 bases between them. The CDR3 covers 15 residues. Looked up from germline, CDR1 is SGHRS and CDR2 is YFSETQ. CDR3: CASSLGTVNTGELFF. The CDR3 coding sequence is TGCGCCAGCAGCTTGGGGACAGTTAACACCGGGGAGCTGTTTTTT. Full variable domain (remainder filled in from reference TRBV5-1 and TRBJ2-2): KAGVTQTPRYLIKTRGQQVTLSCSPISGHRSVSWYQQTPGQGLQFLFEYFSETQRNKGNFPGRFSGRQFSNSRSEMNVSTLELGDSALYLCASSLGTVNTGELFFGEGSRLTVL.

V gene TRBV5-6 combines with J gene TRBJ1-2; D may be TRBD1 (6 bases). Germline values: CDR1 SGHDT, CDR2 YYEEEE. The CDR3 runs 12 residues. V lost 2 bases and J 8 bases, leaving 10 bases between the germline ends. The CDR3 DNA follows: TGTGCCAGCAGCTTACAGGGAACAGGCTACACCTTC. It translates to CASSLQGTGYTF.

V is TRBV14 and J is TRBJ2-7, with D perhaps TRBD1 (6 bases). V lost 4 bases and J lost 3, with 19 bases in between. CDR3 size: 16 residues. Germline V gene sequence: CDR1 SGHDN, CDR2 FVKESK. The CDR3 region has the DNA TGTGCCAGCAGCCGGAGACTACCGGGACAAGGCTACGAGCAGTACTTC. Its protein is CASSRRLPGQGYEQYF. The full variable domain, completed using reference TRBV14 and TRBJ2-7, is EAGVTQFPSHSVIEKGQTVTLRCDPISGHDNLYWYRRVMGKEIKFLLHFVKESKQDESGMPNNRFLAERTGGTYSTLKVQPAELEDSGVYFCASSRRLPGQGYEQYFGPGTRLTVT.

CDR3 nucleotide sequence: TGTGCCTGGAGTCTCAGGGTACATAATGAAAAACTGTTTTTT. This gives the protein CAWSLRVHNEKLFF. The V and J genes are TRBV30 and TRBJ1-4; perhaps TRBD1 as D (5 bases). This CDR3 is 14 amino acids long. Germline CDR1 is GTSNPN and CDR2 is SVGIG (reference sequence). Trimming stripped 2 bases from V and 4 bases from J, with 11 bases between.

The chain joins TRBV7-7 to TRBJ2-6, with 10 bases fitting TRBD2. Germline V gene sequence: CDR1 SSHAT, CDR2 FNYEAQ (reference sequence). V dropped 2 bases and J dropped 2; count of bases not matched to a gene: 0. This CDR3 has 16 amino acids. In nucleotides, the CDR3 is TGTGCCAGCAGCTTACTAGCGGGAGCTGGGGCCAACGTCCTGACTTTC. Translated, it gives CASSLLAGAGANVLTF.

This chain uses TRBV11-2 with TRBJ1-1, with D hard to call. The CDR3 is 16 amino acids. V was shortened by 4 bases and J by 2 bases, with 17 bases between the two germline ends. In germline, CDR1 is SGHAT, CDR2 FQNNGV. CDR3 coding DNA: TGTGCCAGCAGCTCGAGGAGGCAGGCCGTCAACACTGAAGCTTTCTTT. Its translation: CASSSRRQAVNTEAFF.

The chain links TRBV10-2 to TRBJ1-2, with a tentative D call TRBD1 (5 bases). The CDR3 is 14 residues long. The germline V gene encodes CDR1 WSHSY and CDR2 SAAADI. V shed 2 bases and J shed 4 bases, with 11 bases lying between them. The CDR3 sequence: CASSEGFQGYGYTF. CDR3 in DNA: TGCGCCAGCAGTGAGGGATTCCAGGGCTATGGCTACACCTTC.

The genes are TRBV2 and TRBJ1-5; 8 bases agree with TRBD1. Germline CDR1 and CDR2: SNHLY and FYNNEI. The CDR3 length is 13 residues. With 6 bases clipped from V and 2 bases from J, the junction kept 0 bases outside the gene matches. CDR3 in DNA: TGTGCCAGCAGGGGACAGGGCAATCAGCCCCAGCATTTT. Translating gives CASRGQGNQPQHF. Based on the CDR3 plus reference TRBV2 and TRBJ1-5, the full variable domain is EPEVTQTPSHQVTQMGQEVILRCVPISNHLYFYWYRQILGQKVEFLVSFYNNEISEKSEIFDDQFSVERPDGSNFTLKIRSTKLEDSAMYFCASRGQGNQPQHFGDGTRLSIL.

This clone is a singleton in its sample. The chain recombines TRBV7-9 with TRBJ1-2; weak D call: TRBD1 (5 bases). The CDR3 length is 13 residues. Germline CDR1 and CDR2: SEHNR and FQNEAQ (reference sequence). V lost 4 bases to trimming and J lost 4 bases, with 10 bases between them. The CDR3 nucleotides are TGTGCCAGCAGCTCGCAGGGAACCTATGGCTACACCTTC. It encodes CASSSQGTYGYTF. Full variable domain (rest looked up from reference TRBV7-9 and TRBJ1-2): DTGVSQNPRHKITKRGQNVTFRCDPISEHNRLYWYRQTLGQGPEFLTYFQNEAQLEKSRLLSDRFSAERPKGSFSTLEIQRTEQGDSAMYLCASSSQGTYGYTFGSGTRLTVV.

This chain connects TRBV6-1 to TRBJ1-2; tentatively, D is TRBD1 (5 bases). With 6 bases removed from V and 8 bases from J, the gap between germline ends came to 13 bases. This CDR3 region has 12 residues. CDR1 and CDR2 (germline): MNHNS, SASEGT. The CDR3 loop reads CASRPSGQGYTF. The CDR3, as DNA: TGTGCCAGCAGACCTTCAGGGCAAGGCTACACCTTC.

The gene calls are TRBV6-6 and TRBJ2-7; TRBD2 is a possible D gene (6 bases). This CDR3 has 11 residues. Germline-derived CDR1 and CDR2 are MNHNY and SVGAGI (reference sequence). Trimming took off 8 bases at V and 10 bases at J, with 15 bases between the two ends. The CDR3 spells CASWSGTHQYF. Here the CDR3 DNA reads TGTGCCAGCTGGTCAGGGACTCACCAGTACTTC.

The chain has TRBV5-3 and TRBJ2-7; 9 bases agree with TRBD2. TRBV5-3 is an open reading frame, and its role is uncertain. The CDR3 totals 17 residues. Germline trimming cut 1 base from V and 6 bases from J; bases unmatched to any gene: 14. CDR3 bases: TGTGCCAGAAGCTTGCTTCCAGCGGGAGGCCCTTTAGGCGAGCAGTACTTC. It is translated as CARSLLPAGGPLGEQYF.

The CDR3: CASTIPGDIQYF. CDR3 bases: TGTGCCAGCACAATACCCGGGGACATTCAGTACTTC. This chain uses TRBV2 with TRBJ2-4; weak D call: TRBD2 (5 bases). The V gene's germline CDR1 is SNHLY and CDR2 FYNNEI. The length of the CDR3 is 12 residues. The V gene lost 7 bases and the J gene lost 8 bases, with 12 bases spanning the gap.

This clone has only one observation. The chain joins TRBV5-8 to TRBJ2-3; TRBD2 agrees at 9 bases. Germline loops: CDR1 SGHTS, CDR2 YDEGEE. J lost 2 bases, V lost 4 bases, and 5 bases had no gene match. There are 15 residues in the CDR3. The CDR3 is CASSAPGLATDTQYF. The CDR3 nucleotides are TGTGCCAGCAGCGCACCGGGACTAGCCACAGATACGCAGTATTTT.

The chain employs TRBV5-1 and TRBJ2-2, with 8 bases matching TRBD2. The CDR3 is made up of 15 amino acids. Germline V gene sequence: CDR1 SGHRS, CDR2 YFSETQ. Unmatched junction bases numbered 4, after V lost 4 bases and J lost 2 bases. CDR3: CASSPTSANTGELFF. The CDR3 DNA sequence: TGCGCCAGCAGCCCGACTAGCGCTAACACCGGGGAGCTGTTTTTT.

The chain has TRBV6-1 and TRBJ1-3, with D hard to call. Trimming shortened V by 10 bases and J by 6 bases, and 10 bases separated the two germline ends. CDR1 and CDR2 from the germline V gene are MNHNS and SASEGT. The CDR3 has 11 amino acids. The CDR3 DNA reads TGTGCCATCAGGAACACAAACACCATATATTTT. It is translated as CAIRNTNTIYF.

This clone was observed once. CDR3 sequence: CASSLELAGDEQYF. For the CDR3, the DNA is TGTGCCAGCAGCTTAGAACTAGCGGGAGACGAGCAGTACTTC. The rearrangement uses TRBV11-2 and TRBJ2-7, with 11 bases fitting TRBD2. The germline V gene has CDR1 SGHAT and CDR2 FQNNGV. The trim removed 0 bases at V and 5 bases at J, leaving 0 bases unmatched. The length of the CDR3 is 14 residues.

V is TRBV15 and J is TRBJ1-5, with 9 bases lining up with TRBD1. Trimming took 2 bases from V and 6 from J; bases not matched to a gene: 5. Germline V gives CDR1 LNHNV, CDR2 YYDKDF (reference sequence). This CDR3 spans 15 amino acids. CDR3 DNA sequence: TGTGCCACCAGCAGAACTCGGACAGGGGCTCAGCCCCAGCATTTT. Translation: CATSRTRTGAQPQHF.

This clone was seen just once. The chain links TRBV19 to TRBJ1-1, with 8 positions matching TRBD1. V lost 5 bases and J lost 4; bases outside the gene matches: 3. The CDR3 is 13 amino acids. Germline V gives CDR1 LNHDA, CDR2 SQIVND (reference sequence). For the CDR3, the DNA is TGTGCCAGTAGTGAAACAGGGGGCACTGAAGCTTTCTTT. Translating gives CASSETGGTEAFF.

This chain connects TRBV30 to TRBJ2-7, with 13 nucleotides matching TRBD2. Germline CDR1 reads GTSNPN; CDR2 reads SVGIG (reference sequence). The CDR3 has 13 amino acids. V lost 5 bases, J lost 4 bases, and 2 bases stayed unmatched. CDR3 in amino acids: CAWSTSGRYEQYF. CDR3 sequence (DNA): TGTGCCTGGTCGACTAGCGGGAGGTACGAGCAGTACTTC.

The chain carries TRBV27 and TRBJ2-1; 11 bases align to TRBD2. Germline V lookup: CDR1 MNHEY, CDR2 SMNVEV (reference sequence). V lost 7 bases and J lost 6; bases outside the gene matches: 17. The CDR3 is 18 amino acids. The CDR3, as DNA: TGTGCCAGCACCCTCAGGCCCCAACTAGCGGGAGAGCGCAATGAGCAGTTCTTC. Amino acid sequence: CASTLRPQLAGERNEQFF.

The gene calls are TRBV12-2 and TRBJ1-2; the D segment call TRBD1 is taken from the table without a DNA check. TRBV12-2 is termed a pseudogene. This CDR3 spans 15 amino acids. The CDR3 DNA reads TGTGCAAGTCGCTTCATACAGGGGGAAGACTATGGCTACACCTTC. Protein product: CASRFIQGEDYGYTF.

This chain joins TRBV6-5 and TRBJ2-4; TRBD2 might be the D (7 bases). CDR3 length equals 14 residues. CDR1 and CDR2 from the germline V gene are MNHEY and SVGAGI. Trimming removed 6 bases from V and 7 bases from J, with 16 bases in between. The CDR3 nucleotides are TGTGCCAGCAGCGTAGGGGGGGGGATGAACATTCAGTACTTC. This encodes CASSVGGGMNIQYF.